The rows below give T cell receptor beta chains drawn from one sample of a study of blood T cells in healthy people across ages. TCRdb fed the 5' RACE reads into MiXCR, producing one record per CDR3 protein. There are just over 1 million distinct CDR3 sequences in the sample; under 45% occur only once, and under 20% lies in the top ten. Material for sequencing was blood. These receptors all stem from an older woman in good health. Each CDR3 is given with its conserved first and last residue. D genes are given only for firm matches. Expanded clones are given a class, and other clones once, few, many or no size at all.

v_gene: TRBV2; abundance: NA; j_gene: TRBJ2-3; d_gene: TRBD2; CDR3nt: TGTGCCAGCATAAGGACTAGCGGACCCACAGATACGCAGTATTTT; CDR3aa: CASIRTSGPTDTQYF
v_gene: TRBV5-1; abundance: NA; j_gene: TRBJ1-2; d_gene: TRBD1; CDR3nt: TGCGCCAGCAGCTTGGCCCTTTCCTCAGACAGGGTTGACGGCTACACCTTC; CDR3aa: CASSLALSSDRVDGYTF
v_gene: TRBV5-5; abundance: many; j_gene: TRBJ2-3; d_gene: TRBD1; CDR3nt: TGTGCCAGCAGCCCAAGACAGGGGGAAGATACGCAGTATTTT; CDR3aa: CASSPRQGEDTQYF
v_gene: TRBV14; abundance: NA; j_gene: TRBJ2-3; d_gene: TRBD2; CDR3nt: TGTGCCAGCAGCCAAGTTCGAACTAGCGGGAGGGATACGCAGTATTTT; CDR3aa: CASSQVRTSGRDTQYF
v_gene: TRBV3-1; abundance: NA; j_gene: TRBJ2-3; d_gene: TRBD2; CDR3nt: TGTGCCAGCAGCCAAGGACTAGCGTCAGATACGCAGTATTTT; CDR3aa: CASSQGLASDTQYF
v_gene: TRBV7-8; abundance: NA; j_gene: TRBJ2-1; d_gene: TRBD2; CDR3nt: TGTGCCGGCAGCTTAGCAGCGGGACTACACCAATTGGGGCAGTTCTTC; CDR3aa: CAGSLAAGLHQLGQFF
v_gene: TRBV3-1; abundance: NA; j_gene: TRBJ2-4; d_gene: TRBD1; CDR3nt: TGTGCCAGCAGCCGCCGTCCCGGGACAGGGGTAGCCAAAAACATTCAGTACTTC; CDR3aa: CASSRRPGTGVAKNIQYF
v_gene: TRBV7-3; abundance: once; j_gene: TRBJ2-1; d_gene: NA; CDR3nt: TGTGCCAGCAGCTTAGTCAGGAACTCCTACAATGAGCAGTTCTTC; CDR3aa: CASSLVRNSYNEQFF
v_gene: TRBV20-1; abundance: few; j_gene: TRBJ1-2; d_gene: NA; CDR3nt: TGCAGTGCGCGGCCGGACAGCTATGGCTACACCTTC; CDR3aa: CSARPDSYGYTF
v_gene: TRBV27; abundance: many; j_gene: TRBJ2-7; d_gene: NA; CDR3nt: TGTGCCAGCAGTTCAGCAGGTACCTACGAGCAGTACTTC; CDR3aa: CASSSAGTYEQYF
v_gene: TRBV2; abundance: NA; j_gene: TRBJ1-2; d_gene: TRBD1; CDR3nt: TGTGCCAGCAGTGTCGACAGGGTGCACTATGGCTACACCTTC; CDR3aa: CASSVDRVHYGYTF
v_gene: TRBV6-5; abundance: NA; j_gene: TRBJ1-5; d_gene: NA; CDR3nt: TGTGCCAGCAGTTACGGGGGACGAAATCAGCCCCAGCATTTT; CDR3aa: CASSYGGRNQPQHF
v_gene: TRBV29-1; abundance: many; j_gene: TRBJ2-7; d_gene: TRBD1; CDR3nt: TGCAGCGCATGGACAGGGAGCTCCTACGAGCAGTACTTC; CDR3aa: CSAWTGSSYEQYF
v_gene: TRBV7-8; abundance: few; j_gene: TRBJ2-4; d_gene: NA; CDR3nt: TGTGCCAGCACCAAAGACAGGGTGGACCGACGGGGGCAGTACTTC; CDR3aa: CASTKDRVDRRGQYF
v_gene: TRBV7-9; abundance: few; j_gene: TRBJ2-5; d_gene: NA; CDR3nt: TGTGCCAGCAGCGTCGCCCGGAGTGTTCCCCAAGAGACCCAGTACTTC; CDR3aa: CASSVARSVPQETQYF
v_gene: TRBV9; abundance: NA; j_gene: TRBJ2-5; d_gene: TRBD2; CDR3nt: TGTGCCAGCAGCGCCGGGACTAGCTCCGAGACCCAGTACTTC; CDR3aa: CASSAGTSSETQYF
v_gene: TRBV6-5; abundance: NA; j_gene: TRBJ1-2; d_gene: NA; CDR3nt: TGTGCCAGCAGTTACTCCACAGGACCGAACTATGGCTACACCTTC; CDR3aa: CASSYSTGPNYGYTF
v_gene: TRBV28; abundance: NA; j_gene: TRBJ2-1; d_gene: TRBD2; CDR3nt: TGTGCCAGCACCATGGGACTAGCGGGCTACAATGAGCAGTTCTTC; CDR3aa: CASTMGLAGYNEQFF
v_gene: TRBV27; abundance: few; j_gene: TRBJ2-7; d_gene: NA; CDR3nt: TGTGCCAGCAGTTTATCCTGGCAGAGATACGAGCAGTACTTC; CDR3aa: CASSLSWQRYEQYF
v_gene: TRBV13; abundance: NA; j_gene: TRBJ2-7; d_gene: TRBD2; CDR3nt: TGTGCCAGCAGTACCCCGGCGGGAGGAGTTTACGAGCAGTACTTC; CDR3aa: CASSTPAGGVYEQYF
v_gene: TRBV21-1; abundance: NA; j_gene: TRBJ1-5; d_gene: NA; CDR3nt: TGTGCCAGCAGCAAAAACAGACAGTTTAATCAGCCCCAGCATTTT; CDR3aa: CASSKNRQFNQPQHF
v_gene: TRBV10-2; abundance: NA; j_gene: TRBJ2-1; d_gene: NA; CDR3nt: TGCGCCAGCACTCGGACAAAGACCTACAATGAGCAGTTCTTC; CDR3aa: CASTRTKTYNEQFF
v_gene: TRBV20-1; abundance: NA; j_gene: TRBJ2-1; d_gene: TRBD2; CDR3nt: TGCAGTGCTAGGAAAAAGGGTCTAGCGGGAGGGGCCTACAATGAGCAGTTCTTC; CDR3aa: CSARKKGLAGGAYNEQFF
v_gene: TRBV28; abundance: NA; j_gene: TRBJ2-5; d_gene: NA; CDR3nt: TGTGCCAGCAGGGAGGGATCGGCGAATCAAGAGACCCAGTACTTC; CDR3aa: CASREGSANQETQYF
v_gene: TRBV6-6; abundance: NA; j_gene: TRBJ2-1; d_gene: TRBD2; CDR3nt: TGTGCCAGCAGTTACTCAAGGACTAGCGGGGACAATGAGCAGTTCTTC; CDR3aa: CASSYSRTSGDNEQFF
v_gene: TRBV27; abundance: NA; j_gene: TRBJ2-7; d_gene: NA; CDR3nt: TGTGCCAGCAGTTTATCATCGGGGTATGACGAGCAGTACTTC; CDR3aa: CASSLSSGYDEQYF
v_gene: TRBV7-6; abundance: NA; j_gene: TRBJ1-6; d_gene: TRBD1; CDR3nt: TGTGCCAGCACAGGGGGCGGTTCACCCCTCCACTTT; CDR3aa: CASTGGGSPLHF
v_gene: TRBV20-1; abundance: NA; j_gene: TRBJ2-1; d_gene: TRBD2; CDR3nt: TGCAATGCTCGCCCTAGCGGGTCGTATTACAATGAGCAGTTCTTC; CDR3aa: CNARPSGSYYNEQFF
v_gene: TRBV3-1; abundance: few; j_gene: TRBJ2-4; d_gene: NA; CDR3nt: TGTGCCAGCAGCCAAGATCTAAAAAACATTCAGTACTTC; CDR3aa: CASSQDLKNIQYF
v_gene: TRBV7-2; abundance: few; j_gene: TRBJ2-1; d_gene: TRBD1; CDR3nt: TGTGCCAGCAGCCGGGGACAGGGGTTAGACAATGAGCAGTTCTTC; CDR3aa: CASSRGQGLDNEQFF
v_gene: TRBV20-1; abundance: many; j_gene: TRBJ2-3; d_gene: NA; CDR3nt: TGCAGTACCCGGACCAAAGATACGCAGTATTTT; CDR3aa: CSTRTKDTQYF
v_gene: TRBV20-1; abundance: once; j_gene: TRBJ2-1; d_gene: NA; CDR3nt: TGCAGTGCCGTGCCGCGACTGTCCTACAATGAGCAGTTCTTC; CDR3aa: CSAVPRLSYNEQFF
v_gene: TRBV9; abundance: NA; j_gene: TRBJ2-1; d_gene: NA; CDR3nt: TGTGCCAGCAGCGTAGATGCAAATGAGCAGTTCTTC; CDR3aa: CASSVDANEQFF
v_gene: TRBV28; abundance: NA; j_gene: TRBJ2-7; d_gene: TRBD1; CDR3nt: TGTGCCAGCAGTTTCCCGGGACAGCGCTACGAGCGGTACTTC; CDR3aa: CASSFPGQRYERYF
v_gene: TRBV5-1; abundance: once; j_gene: TRBJ2-3; d_gene: NA; CDR3nt: TGCGCCAGCAGCTTGTTCCCCGGTGATACGCAGTATTTT; CDR3aa: CASSLFPGDTQYF
v_gene: TRBV2; abundance: NA; j_gene: TRBJ2-7; d_gene: TRBD2; CDR3nt: TGCGCCAGCAGTGAATTGCAACTAGCGATCGACGAGCAGTACTTC; CDR3aa: CASSELQLAIDEQYF
v_gene: TRBV28; abundance: few; j_gene: TRBJ1-5; d_gene: NA; CDR3nt: TGTGCCAGCTCCGGACAGATTAGCAATCAGCCCCAGCATTTT; CDR3aa: CASSGQISNQPQHF
v_gene: TRBV3-1; abundance: NA; j_gene: TRBJ1-2; d_gene: TRBD1; CDR3nt: TGTGCCAGCAGCCCCCCGGGACAGGGAGGTGGCTACACCTTC; CDR3aa: CASSPPGQGGGYTF
v_gene: TRBV11-2; abundance: few; j_gene: TRBJ2-1; d_gene: TRBD2; CDR3nt: TGTGCCAGCAGCTTACGTCGGAATACGGGAGGGTTCTACAATGAGCAGTTCTTC; CDR3aa: CASSLRRNTGGFYNEQFF
v_gene: TRBV29-1; abundance: NA; j_gene: TRBJ1-2; d_gene: TRBD1; CDR3nt: TGCAGCGGAGGGGGCTACGGCTATGGCTACACCTTC; CDR3aa: CSGGGYGYGYTF
v_gene: TRBV7-2; abundance: NA; j_gene: TRBJ2-5; d_gene: TRBD1; CDR3nt: TGTGCCAGCAGCCGGGACAGTCTAAGTGCAAAAGAGACCCAGTACTTC; CDR3aa: CASSRDSLSAKETQYF
v_gene: TRBV20-1; abundance: few; j_gene: TRBJ1-5; d_gene: TRBD1; CDR3nt: TGCAGTGCTAGAGATTGGGGACAGAGGGGGGACAATCAGCCCCAGCATTTT; CDR3aa: CSARDWGQRGDNQPQHF
v_gene: TRBV6-5; abundance: few; j_gene: TRBJ2-7; d_gene: TRBD2; CDR3nt: TGTGCCAGCAGTTACTCCACTAGCGGAACCTACGAGCAGTACTTC; CDR3aa: CASSYSTSGTYEQYF
v_gene: TRBV5-6; abundance: NA; j_gene: TRBJ2-7; d_gene: NA; CDR3nt: TGTGCCAGAAGCCTATCCTACGAGCAGTACTTC; CDR3aa: CARSLSYEQYF
v_gene: TRBV7-8; abundance: once; j_gene: TRBJ2-7; d_gene: TRBD2; CDR3nt: TGTGCCAGCAGCTTAGTTCCACTAGCGGGTTACAATGAGCAGTACTTC; CDR3aa: CASSLVPLAGYNEQYF
v_gene: TRBV4-2; abundance: NA; j_gene: TRBJ2-1; d_gene: TRBD2; CDR3nt: TGTGCCAGCAGCCACACTCCGGCTAGCGGAGCCGGCTCCTACAATGAGCAGTTCTTC; CDR3aa: CASSHTPASGAGSYNEQFF
v_gene: TRBV10-2; abundance: NA; j_gene: TRBJ2-7; d_gene: NA; CDR3nt: TGCGCCAGCAGTGAAACTACCCGAGCTTCCTACGAGCAGTACTTC; CDR3aa: CASSETTRASYEQYF
v_gene: TRBV20-1; abundance: few; j_gene: TRBJ2-4; d_gene: NA; CDR3nt: TGCAGTGCTGCGCCCGGGACACGAGCCAAAAACATTCAGTACTTC; CDR3aa: CSAAPGTRAKNIQYF
v_gene: TRBV6-2/TRBV6-3; abundance: NA; j_gene: TRBJ2-3; d_gene: TRBD2; CDR3nt: TGTGCCAGCAGTTACTCGAAAAGCGGGAGTCGGGCAGATACGCAGTATTTT; CDR3aa: CASSYSKSGSRADTQYF